Listed below are T cell receptor beta chains from one sample, sequenced in a study of early T cells in non-severe SARS-CoV-2 infection. TCRdb redid the calling of the 5' RACE reads with MiXCR, one entry per CDR3 protein. Of roughly 70,000 distinct CDR3 sequences listed, more than 15% are singletons. The sequencing here drew on whole blood, taken at baseline. The receptor set was obtained from an adult who was a healthcare worker with PCR-confirmed SARS-CoV-2 infection or an uninfected control (not recorded which). Each CDR3 is given with its conserved first and last residue. D genes are given only for firm matches. The size field is filled for only some rows; it gives once, few, many or a size class.

j_call,v_call,d_call,clone_size,cdr3_length,cdr3_nt,cdr3_aa
TRBJ2-5,TRBV3-1,TRBD1,many,14,TGTGCCAGCAGCCAAGCGGACAGGGGAGAGACCCAGTACTTC,CASSQADRGETQYF
TRBJ2-7,TRBV6-6,TRBD1,.,17,TGTGCCAGCAGTTACCCAACAACCGGGACAGGCAGCTACGAGCAGTACTTC,CASSYPTTGTGSYEQYF
TRBJ2-7,TRBV25-1,.,hyperexpanded,14,TGTGCCAGCAGTGATCGAAGCAGCTCCTACGAGCAGTACTTC,CASSDRSSSYEQYF
TRBJ2-3,TRBV27,TRBD1,many,16,TGTGCCAGCAGTTTATCTGGGACAGGGGGAACAGATACGCAGTATTTT,CASSLSGTGGTDTQYF
TRBJ2-1,TRBV3-1,TRBD2,.,18,TGTGCCAGCAGCCAAGATGGAACTAGCGGGAGCTGGGGAAATGAGCAGTTCTTC,CASSQDGTSGSWGNEQFF
TRBJ1-1,TRBV6-1,.,.,13,TGTGCCAGCAGTATCAAATTGAACACTGAAGCTTTCTTT,CASSIKLNTEAFF
TRBJ1-1,TRBV27,.,few,15,TGTGCCAGCAGTTTAATGAACAGGGACCCCACTGAAGCTTTCTTT,CASSLMNRDPTEAFF
TRBJ2-3,TRBV6-6,.,.,13,TGTGCCAGCAACAGAGGAGACACAGATACGCAGTATTTT,CASNRGDTDTQYF
TRBJ2-1,TRBV7-9,TRBD2,few,14,TGTGCCAGCAGCCCGGGGACTAGCGACAATGAGCAGTTCTTC,CASSPGTSDNEQFF
TRBJ1-2,TRBV29-1,TRBD1,.,15,TGCAGCGTTGAAGATTCAGAACAGGGGGCGCAAGGCTACACCTTC,CSVEDSEQGAQGYTF
TRBJ2-7,TRBV6-5,TRBD1,few,14,TGTGCCAGCAGTCTCGGACAGGGGCCTTACGAGCAGTACTTC,CASSLGQGPYEQYF
TRBJ2-7,TRBV6-5,.,.,14,TGTGCCAGCAGCTTCAGCTTAAGCTCCTACGAGCAGTACTTC,CASSFSLSSYEQYF
TRBJ2-5,TRBV6-6,.,many,13,TGTGCCAGCAGATCCGGACTGCAAGAGACCCAGTACTTC,CASRSGLQETQYF
TRBJ2-3,TRBV19,.,.,16,TGTGCCAGTAGTCCGAAAGGGAACCGGAACACAGATACGCAGTATTTT,CASSPKGNRNTDTQYF
TRBJ1-6,TRBV9,.,few,15,TGTGCCAGCAGCCCAAAGAGCTCCTATAATTCACCCCTCCACTTT,CASSPKSSYNSPLHF
TRBJ2-2,TRBV5-1,.,.,13,TGCGCCAGCAGCTTGGACCCTTCTGGGGAGCTGTTTTTT,CASSLDPSGELFF
TRBJ2-3,TRBV11-2,.,many,19,TGTGCCAGCACCCTAGTGCCTGAGGGCGTTTTTCTGGCTGTAGATACGCAGTATTTT,CASTLVPEGVFLAVDTQYF
TRBJ2-3,TRBV13,.,.,13,TGTGCCAGCAGCTTCGACTACACAGATACGCAGTATTTT,CASSFDYTDTQYF
TRBJ2-2,TRBV4-1,.,.,14,TGCGCCAGCAGCCAAGATCAGGCCACCGGGGAGCTGTTTTTT,CASSQDQATGELFF
TRBJ2-2,TRBV7-9,TRBD2,.,21,TGTGCCAGCAGCACCCACCGGGGCGGGGGGACTAACCCCTTCGACACCGGGGAGCTGTTTTTT,CASSTHRGGGTNPFDTGELFF
TRBJ1-1,TRBV7-2,TRBD1,many,14,TGTGCCAGCAGCCCCACCACAGGGGTCACTGAAGCTTTCTTT,CASSPTTGVTEAFF
TRBJ2-5,TRBV3-1,.,few,14,TGTGCCAGCAGCCAAACAATAGAACAAGAGACCCAGTACTTC,CASSQTIEQETQYF
TRBJ2-3,TRBV10-2,.,few,11,TGCGCCAGCAGTGGGGGGGATACGCAGTATTTT,CASSGGDTQYF
TRBJ2-2,TRBV9,.,.,14,TGTGCCAGCAGCGTAGTAGGGAACACCGGGGAGCTGTTTTTT,CASSVVGNTGELFF
TRBJ2-3,TRBV19,.,.,11,TGTGCCAGTAGTATTGCCGATACGCAGTATTTT,CASSIADTQYF
TRBJ2-1,TRBV5-6,.,many,11,TGTGCCAGCAGCTTGGCCGATGAGCAGTTCTTC,CASSLADEQFF
TRBJ2-1,TRBV20-1,TRBD2,.,16,TGCAGTGCTAGAGCCCAAGGACTAGCCAGAGCGGGTGAGCAGTTCTTC,CSARAQGLARAGEQFF
TRBJ1-6,TRBV9,TRBD1,few,14,TGTGCCAGCAGCCTCCGACAGGGCGATTCACCCCTCCACTTT,CASSLRQGDSPLHF
TRBJ1-2,TRBV19,TRBD1,.,12,TGTGCCATCGACAGGGGTGGCTATGGCTACACCTTC,CAIDRGGYGYTF
TRBJ2-3,TRBV6-6,.,.,15,TGTGCCAGCAGTAAGAAAAGAACTAGTACAGATACGCAGTATTTT,CASSKKRTSTDTQYF
TRBJ2-7,TRBV7-9,TRBD1,.,12,TGTGCCAGCAGCCATGGACAGGGGAAGCCGTACTTC,CASSHGQGKPYF
TRBJ2-4,TRBV11-2,TRBD1,few,13,TGTGCCAGCAGCTTTTCACAGGGGAGCATTCAGTACTTC,CASSFSQGSIQYF
TRBJ2-3,TRBV2,TRBD2,.,14,TGTGCCAGCAGTGAAAGAGCGGGGGTGGATACGCAGTATTTT,CASSERAGVDTQYF
TRBJ2-3,TRBV5-1,.,.,14,TGCGCCAGCAGCTTGAGACTCGACACAGATACGCAGTATTTT,CASSLRLDTDTQYF